This T cell receptor (beta chain) was recovered during a study of response to subunit inactivated influenza vaccine. TCRdb re-called the RT-PCR reads through MiXCR, storing one row per CDR3 protein. The table has roughly 620,000 distinct CDR3 sequences, around 10% seen once. Trimming took off 3 bases at V and 10 bases at J, with 9 bases between the two ends. CDR3 length: 11 amino acids. CDR1 is MDHEN, CDR2 SYDVKM, per germline. These data were also filed under a second study, of T cells expressing NK-cell markers. That source notes: It was by 5'RACE template switching with UMIs that TCR beta cDNA was made.

The sequence derives from a man in his fifties or sixties who received an inactivated influenza vaccine. The rearrangement joins TRBV28 to TRBJ1-1, with a possible D match to TRBD1 (5 bases). Sequencing used PBMCs from blood, obtained on the day of vaccination. Here the CDR3 reads CASSFTGGAFF. The CDR3 DNA follows: TGTGCCAGCAGTTTTACCGGGGGAGCTTTCTTT.